The 28 T cell receptor beta chains listed next were all sequenced from one sample in a study of chemoradiotherapy in HPV16-positive cancers (dated by TCRdb to between 2021 and 2022). To prepare the library, the immunoSEQ multiplex PCR assay was applied. The source is immuneACCESS, and TCRdb retained only in-frame sequences with V and J called. Part of the clones is not carried over; for the studies checked, unresolved V genes explain less than half of this, and the remainder is unexplained. For this sample the table gives approximately 10,000 clones, of which roughly two thirds were detected only once. The top ten constitute approximately 14% of the sample. Specimen collection occurred from a patient who underwent chemoradiotherapy. The receptors stem from a human donor with HPV-associated anogenital cancer.

The chain joins TRBV6-1 to TRBJ1-3; D is unclear. Germline assignment: CDR1 MNHNS and CDR2 SASEGT. The CDR3 consists of 16 residues. Trimming pared 2 bases from V and 0 bases from J, leaving 11 bases between. The CDR3 nucleotides are TGTGCCAGCAGTGAAAGGCCGGGTAACTCTGGAAACACCATATATTTT. This encodes CASSERPGNSGNTIYF.

V gene TRBV19 combines with J gene TRBJ1-4; perhaps TRBD1 as D (5 bases). Germline V gives CDR1 LNHDA, CDR2 SQIVND (reference sequence). The CDR3 spans 15 residues. V gave up 7 bases and J gave up 5 bases, with 17 bases separating them. This chain's CDR3 is CASTAEGQVNEKLFF. CDR3 coding DNA: TGTGCCAGTACCGCGGAGGGGCAGGTGAATGAAAAACTGTTTTTT. Supplemented by reference TRBV19 and TRBJ1-4, the full variable domain reads DGGITQSPKYLFRKEGQNVTLSCEQNLNHDAMYWYRQDPGQGLRLIYYSQIVNDFQKGDIAEGYSVSREKKESFPLTVTSAQKNPTAFYLCASTAEGQVNEKLFFGSGTQLSVL.

The chain combines TRBV4-1 with TRBJ2-3; D is unclear. There are 13 residues in the CDR3. Germline lookup yields CDR1 MGHRA and CDR2 YSYEKL. V lost 0 bases and J lost 6, with 7 bases in between. CDR3 sequence reads: CASSQEEGDTQYF. The CDR3 DNA sequence: TGCGCCAGCAGCCAAGAAGAAGGCGATACGCAGTATTTT.

The chain combines TRBV25-1 with TRBJ2-1; TRBD2 agrees at 9 bases. This CDR3 has 14 residues. CDR1 is MGHDK, CDR2 SYGVNS, per germline. V lost 9 bases and J lost 9; bases outside the gene matches: 12. The CDR3: CASEGLAGGPEQFF. The DNA of the CDR3 is TGTGCCAGTGAGGGACTAGCCGGGGGTCCTGAGCAGTTCTTC.

The chain employs TRBV5-1 and TRBJ2-3, with 8 bases identical to TRBD1. V lost 5 bases and J lost 4; bases outside the gene matches: 3. The CDR3 is made up of 13 amino acids. In germline, CDR1 is SGHRS, CDR2 YFSETQ. This CDR3 is CASRQGASDTQYF. The DNA for the CDR3 is TGCGCCAGCAGGCAGGGGGCCTCAGATACGCAGTATTTT.

The chain employs TRBV2 and TRBJ1-5; D is possibly TRBD1 (5 bases). The length of the CDR3 is 13 residues. Per the germline V gene, CDR1 is SNHLY and CDR2 is FYNNEI. The germline V and J ends were trimmed by 7 bases and 3 bases, with 10 bases remaining between them. The CDR3 is CASKDTVNQPQHF. The CDR3 nucleotides read TGTGCCAGCAAGGACACCGTCAATCAGCCCCAGCATTTT.

The chain recombines TRBV6-5 with TRBJ1-1, with D unresolved. CDR3 length: 15 amino acids. Trimming pared 0 bases from V and 4 bases from J, leaving 12 bases between. Germline V lookup: CDR1 MNHEY, CDR2 SVGAGI. The CDR3 bases are TGTGCCAGCAGTTACTCGGTGGGGTCGAGCACTGAAGCTTTCTTT. Amino acid sequence: CASSYSVGSSTEAFF.

The gene calls are TRBV5-5 and TRBJ2-7, with 9 bases that match TRBD2. V gave up 4 bases and J gave up 0 bases; unmatched junction bases: 2. The CDR3 length is 14 residues. The germline gives CDR1 SGHKS, CDR2 YYEKEE (reference sequence). CDR3 in DNA: TGTGCCAGCAGCCGTAGCGGGAGCTCCTACGAGCAGTACTTC. Translation: CASSRSGSSYEQYF.

This chain links TRBV5-6 with TRBJ1-2; weak D call: TRBD1 (6 bases). The germline V gene has CDR1 SGHDT and CDR2 YYEEEE. Trimming shortened V by 7 bases and J by 1 base, and 14 bases separated the two germline ends. This CDR3 has 14 amino acids. CDR3: CASCIRTVNYGYTF. The CDR3 DNA follows: TGTGCCAGCTGTATCAGGACAGTTAACTATGGCTACACCTTC.

The V and J genes are TRBV7-8 and TRBJ1-2; 10 bases are shared with TRBD1. There are 15 residues in the CDR3. The V gene end was trimmed by 3 bases and the J gene end by 4 bases; junction bases not matched to a gene: 5. Germline V gene lookup returns CDR1 SGHVS and CDR2 FQNEAQ. CDR3 amino acids: CASSFSTGGPYGYTF. DNA for the CDR3: TGTGCCAGCAGCTTTTCGACAGGGGGCCCCTATGGCTACACCTTC.

The table lists this clone with a few counts. The CDR3 loop is CASSESRDTSQHF. The CDR3 nucleotides read TGCGCCAGCAGTGAATCTAGGGACACCTCCCAGCATTTT. This chain connects TRBV10-2 to TRBJ1-5; possible D gene TRBD1, 6 bases. Germline CDR1 reads WSHSY; CDR2 reads SAAADI. Between the trimmed V and J ends, which lost 3 bases and 11 bases, there was a span of 14 bases. The CDR3 spans 13 residues.

The gene calls are TRBV30 and TRBJ2-6, with D unresolved. V gave up 2 bases and J gave up 0 bases, with 11 bases separating them. The CDR3 is 16 amino acids. Germline values: CDR1 GTSNPN, CDR2 SVGIG (reference sequence). The CDR3 sequence: CAWSFHQPSGANVLTF. Here the CDR3 DNA reads TGTGCCTGGAGTTTCCATCAGCCCTCTGGGGCCAACGTCCTGACTTTC.

This clone showed up just once. The chain uses TRBV9 and TRBJ2-7; 8 nucleotides align to TRBD2. CDR1 and CDR2 from the germline V gene are SGDLS and YYNGEE. The CDR3 spans 16 residues. V shed 1 base, J shed 5 bases, and the junction held 11 bases outside the gene matches. In DNA, the CDR3 is TGTGCCAGCAGCGTATCTCTTATAGCGGGATTGGACGAGCAGTACTTC. Its translation is CASSVSLIAGLDEQYF.

CDR3 region: CASSLIRSTGELFF. Written as DNA, the CDR3 is TGTGCCAGCAGCTTAATCCGTTCGACCGGGGAGCTGTTTTTT. The genes are TRBV11-2 and TRBJ2-2; unclear D gene. Trimming cost V 2 bases and J 5 bases, with 9 bases left between them. Germline loops: CDR1 SGHAT, CDR2 FQNNGV. The CDR3 consists of 14 residues.

The chain combines TRBV28 with TRBJ1-1; tentative D call: TRBD1 (6 bases). V shed 4 bases and J shed 6 bases, with 21 bases lying between them. Per the germline V gene, CDR1 is MDHEN and CDR2 is SYDVKM. The CDR3 length is 16 residues. The CDR3: CASSSLFRGRSAEAFF. CDR3 nucleotide sequence: TGTGCCAGCAGTTCTCTCTTCCGGGGGCGAAGCGCTGAAGCTTTCTTT.

This clone was recorded a few times. V is TRBV10-2 and J is TRBJ1-2, with D tentatively TRBD1 (6 bases). V lost 3 bases and J 5 bases, leaving 13 bases between the germline ends. Germline loops: CDR1 WSHSY, CDR2 SAAADI. The CDR3 has 14 residues. The CDR3: CASSDGGAVYGYTF. The DNA for the CDR3 is TGCGCCAGCAGTGATGGGGGCGCAGTGTATGGCTACACCTTC.

The genes are TRBV27 and TRBJ2-5, with 7 bases identical to TRBD1. Germline loops: CDR1 MNHEY, CDR2 SMNVEV (reference sequence). J was trimmed by 2 bases and V by 1 base; bases with no gene match: 10. The CDR3 extends over 17 amino acids. CDR3 sequence: CASSLLGYRGPQETQYF. In nucleotides, the CDR3 is TGTGCCAGCAGTTTATTAGGGTACAGGGGCCCACAAGAGACCCAGTACTTC.

This sequence joins TRBV2 and TRBJ1-2, with D uncertain. Trimming cost V 5 bases and J 8 bases, with 15 bases left between them. CDR3 length: 13 residues. CDR1 SNHLY and CDR2 FYNNEI come from the germline V gene. The DNA for the CDR3 is TGTGCCAGCAGTCCCATCGAGGGTGCGGGCTACACCTTC. This codes for CASSPIEGAGYTF.

The chain uses TRBV27 and TRBJ1-6; D not certain. CDR3 length: 14 residues. The germline V and J ends were trimmed by 2 bases and 4 bases, with 6 bases remaining between them. Germline CDR1 and CDR2: MNHEY and SMNVEV (reference sequence). The CDR3 coding sequence is TGTGCCAGCAGTTTAAACAGTTATAATTCACCCCTCCACTTT. Translated, it gives CASSLNSYNSPLHF.

J is TRBJ2-5 and V is TRBV20-1; D not resolved. This CDR3 spans 10 amino acids. V gave up 3 bases and J gave up 4 bases, with 3 bases separating them. Germline values: CDR1 DFQATT, CDR2 SNEGSKA (reference sequence). In DNA, the CDR3 is TGCAGTGCTAGCTCAGAGACCCAGTACTTC. Its protein product is CSASSETQYF.

V is TRBV18 and J is TRBJ1-1, with a weak D call TRBD1 (6 bases). The V and J ends lost 4 bases and 11 bases respectively, with 23 bases between them. The CDR3 is made up of 15 amino acids. Germline loops: CDR1 KGHSH, CDR2 LQKENI. The CDR3 sequence: CASSLLTGSVGNAFF. Written as DNA, the CDR3 is TGTGCCAGCTCACTGCTTACAGGGTCGGTAGGGAACGCTTTCTTT.

This rearrangement joins TRBV6-5 to TRBJ2-4, with 9 positions matching TRBD1. The V gene's germline CDR1 is MNHEY and CDR2 SVGAGI. V lost 6 bases and J lost 2; bases outside the gene matches: 5. The CDR3 length is 15 residues. Here the CDR3 DNA reads TGTGCCAGCAGCCGGACAGGGGTATCCAAAAACATTCAGTACTTC. Its translation: CASSRTGVSKNIQYF.

In DNA form, the CDR3 reads TGTGCCAGCACCGCCACAGCCAGGGAAAAACTGTTTTTT. Encoded protein: CASTATAREKLFF. The J gene is TRBJ1-4, the V gene TRBV28; D remains unclear. Between the trimmed V and J ends, which lost 7 bases and 8 bases, there was a span of 14 bases. Germline assignment: CDR1 MDHEN and CDR2 SYDVKM. There are 13 residues in the CDR3.

V and J are TRBV7-8 and TRBJ2-7, with 10 positions matching TRBD1. V shed 3 bases, J shed 5 bases, and the junction held 7 bases outside the gene matches. In germline, CDR1 is SGHVS, CDR2 FQNEAQ. This CDR3 spans 15 amino acids. The CDR3 loop is CASSLAGTGAHEQYF. The DNA for the CDR3 is TGTGCCAGCAGCTTGGCCGGGACAGGGGCCCACGAGCAGTACTTC. Complete variable domain (other parts from reference TRBV7-8 and TRBJ2-7): GAGVSQSPRYKVAKRGQDVALRCDPISGHVSLFWYQQALGQGPEFLTYFQNEAQLDKSGLPSDRFFAERPEGSVSTLKIQRTQQEDSAVYLCASSLAGTGAHEQYFGPGTRLTVT.

The J gene is TRBJ1-1, the V gene TRBV5-1, with no clear D. Germline V gene lookup returns CDR1 SGHRS and CDR2 YFSETQ. V lost 4 bases, J lost 9 bases, and 16 bases lay in between. This CDR3 comprises 13 residues. CDR3 sequence reads: CASSLNGDAKAFF. CDR3 in DNA: TGCGCCAGCAGCCTAAACGGAGACGCTAAAGCTTTCTTT.

The V and J genes are TRBV4-2 and TRBJ2-1; 11 positions match TRBD2. The CDR3 is 17 amino acids. Germline V gene lookup returns CDR1 LGHNA and CDR2 YNFKEQ. V was clipped by 2 bases and J by 4 bases; unmatched bases: 7. This CDR3 reads CASSQPFGTSGYNEQFF. CDR3 bases: TGTGCCAGCAGCCAACCCTTCGGGACTAGCGGATACAATGAGCAGTTCTTC.

The chain has TRBV4-3 and TRBJ2-3; TRBD2 aligns across 8 bases. This CDR3 has 18 amino acids. Trimming removed 0 bases from V and 6 bases from J; junction bases left unmatched: 14. The germline V gene encodes CDR1 LGHNA and CDR2 YSLEER. As DNA, the CDR3 is TGCGCCAGCAGCCAAGATTTGGCGGGGGGCCTTCTGTCGGATACGCAGTATTTT. Translated, it gives CASSQDLAGGLLSDTQYF.

This chain links TRBV7-3 with TRBJ1-2; 7 bases are a match to TRBD1. CDR3 length equals 14 residues. In germline, CDR1 is SGHTA, CDR2 FQGTGA. The ends lost 5 bases at V and 9 bases at J; junction bases unmatched: 12. This CDR3 reads CASSNPGQAESYTF. Written as DNA, the CDR3 is TGTGCCAGCAGCAACCCCGGACAGGCGGAAAGCTACACCTTC.